This TCR beta chain originates from a study of blood T cell repertoires in COVID-19. About the study: T cells, B-cell-depleted T cells, or PBMCs provided the cDNA or gDNA that served as material.

Looked up from germline, CDR1 is GTSNPN and CDR2 is SVGIG (reference sequence). The V and J ends lost 3 bases and 6 bases respectively, with 18 bases between them. This CDR3 is 14 amino acids long. TCRdb's copy holds only in-frame clones and misses some; the assay was immunoSEQ multiplex PCR. The sample has roughly 100,000 clones, approximately 80% seen once. The material sequenced was peripheral blood. This rearrangement joins TRBV30 to TRBJ2-7; D possibly corresponds to TRBD1 (6 bases). The receptor comes from a woman aged 70-85 years with acute or convalescent COVID-19. CDR3 in amino acids: CAWRQGGPSFEQYF. The DNA of the CDR3 is TGTGCCTGGAGGCAAGGGGGACCCTCTTTCGAGCAGTACTTC. The entire variable domain, with the rest obtained from reference TRBV30 and TRBJ2-7, is as follows: SQTIHQWPATLVQPVGSPLSLECTVEGTSNPNLYWYRQAAGRGLQLLFYSVGIGQISSEVPQNLSASRPQDRQFILSSKKLLLSDSGFYLCAWRQGGPSFEQYFGPGTRLTVT.